The 14 T cell receptor beta chains in this list originate from one sample, sequenced in a study of technical replicates of blood from a few donors. Using immunoSEQ multiplex PCR, the repertoire was profiled, and TCRdb retains in-frame clones only, with some absent. Among some 87,000 clones listed, 96% were seen once. The sample comprised T cells isolated from PBMCs. Receptors originate from a human donor in good health.

V is TRBV4-2 and J is TRBJ2-3, with a weak D call TRBD1 (6 bases). Germline CDR1 and CDR2: LGHNA and YNFKEQ. Trimming shortened V by 4 bases and J by 3 bases, and 11 bases separated the two germline ends. CDR3 length: 14 amino acids. CDR3 bases: TGTGCCAGCAGCCCCCACAGGGAAACAGATACGCAGTATTTT. Translating it yields CASSPHRETDTQYF.

The rearrangement uses TRBV4-1 and TRBJ1-2; 7 nucleotides agree with TRBD1. CDR3 size: 16 residues. Germline V gene sequence: CDR1 MGHRA, CDR2 YSYEKL. V was clipped by 4 bases and J by 3 bases; unmatched bases: 11. CDR3 DNA sequence: TGCGCCAGCAGCCGTCAAACAGGGGCGCGCGACTATGGCTACACCTTC. This translates into CASSRQTGARDYGYTF.

V usage is TRBV4-2 and J usage is TRBJ2-3; 8 nucleotides agree with TRBD1. Losses at the gene ends were 3 bases for V and 5 bases for J; bases not matched to a gene: 10. The CDR3 length is 16 residues. Germline loops: CDR1 LGHNA, CDR2 YNFKEQ. The CDR3 sequence is CASSHSDRGVGDTQYF. CDR3 nucleotides: TGTGCCAGCAGCCATTCCGACAGGGGTGTGGGAGATACGCAGTATTTT.

The CDR3 bases are TGCAGCGCTCCCGGGACAGGGCTTTCGCACACTGAAGCTTTCTTT. Protein product: CSAPGTGLSHTEAFF. V is TRBV29-1 and J is TRBJ1-1, with TRBD1 matching 9 bases. The CDR3 is 15 residues long. Per the germline V gene, CDR1 is SQVTM and CDR2 is ANQGSEA. The junction had 12 bases not matched to a gene; V was cut back by 7 bases and J by 3 bases.

The V gene is TRBV27, the J gene TRBJ2-7; 7 nucleotides line up with TRBD1. The germline V gene has CDR1 MNHEY and CDR2 SMNVEV (reference sequence). This CDR3 comprises 14 residues. Trimming cost V 3 bases and J 2 bases; bases outside gene matches: 4. The CDR3 here is CASSFRDRPYEQYF. DNA for the CDR3: TGTGCCAGCAGTTTCCGGGACAGACCCTACGAGCAGTACTTC.

The chain recombines TRBV7-8 with TRBJ2-7; TRBD2 matches at 7 bases. CDR1 and CDR2 (germline): SGHVS, FQNEAQ. Trimming at V came to 5 bases and at J to 3 bases, leaving 10 bases not matched to a gene. This CDR3 contains 15 residues. Here the CDR3 reads CASSPMGGQGYEQYF. In DNA form, the CDR3 reads TGTGCCAGCAGCCCGATGGGAGGGCAGGGCTACGAGCAGTACTTC.

This chain joins TRBV6-1 and TRBJ1-5; D might be TRBD1 (6 bases). This CDR3 has 16 residues. CDR1 is MNHNS, CDR2 SASEGT, per germline. The V gene lost 0 bases and the J gene lost 7 bases, with 16 bases spanning the gap. CDR3 sequence reads: CASSEASGGARQPQHF. CDR3 DNA: TGTGCCAGCAGTGAAGCATCGGGGGGGGCCCGACAGCCCCAGCATTTT.

This chain connects TRBV27 to TRBJ1-1, with D possibly being TRBD1 (5 bases). The V end was cut by 4 bases, the J end by 3 bases, with 12 bases between. The germline V gene encodes CDR1 MNHEY and CDR2 SMNVEV (reference sequence). The CDR3 sequence is 14 residues long. The CDR3 here is CASSSFRAHTEAFF. The CDR3 DNA is TGTGCCAGCAGTTCCTTCAGGGCCCACACTGAAGCTTTCTTT.

The chain has TRBV11-2 and TRBJ1-5; D unresolved. CDR1 is SGHAT, CDR2 FQNNGV, per germline. Trimming took 3 bases from V and 2 from J, leaving 11 bases between them. CDR3 length: 15 residues. CDR3: CASSFGPRGNQPQHF. CDR3 in DNA: TGTGCCAGCAGCTTCGGCCCCCGGGGCAATCAGCCCCAGCATTTT.

The chain is built from TRBV30 and TRBJ2-7; no firm D call. Trimming took 5 bases from V and 2 from J, leaving 7 bases between them. Germline CDR1 GTSNPN, CDR2 SVGIG (reference sequence). The CDR3 is 11 amino acids. This CDR3 is CAWGAPYEQYF. The CDR3 DNA sequence: TGTGCCTGGGGAGCCCCCTACGAGCAGTACTTC.

V usage is TRBV27 and J usage is TRBJ2-1, with D tentatively TRBD2 (6 bases). The germline V gene encodes CDR1 MNHEY and CDR2 SMNVEV (reference sequence). The CDR3 totals 15 residues. Trimming took 3 bases from V and 4 from J, leaving 13 bases between them. CDR3 residues: CASSFLGGEYNEQFF. The CDR3 DNA reads as TGTGCCAGCAGTTTCCTCGGGGGAGAATACAATGAGCAGTTCTTC.

The chain has TRBV28 and TRBJ2-7; D ambiguous. Germline CDR1 MDHEN, CDR2 SYDVKM. V lost 5 bases and J lost 0, with 5 bases in between. CDR3 size: 12 residues. DNA for the CDR3: TGTGCCAGCAGTGAGCTCTCCTACGAGCAGTACTTC. The encoded protein is CASSELSYEQYF. The full variable domain, with the rest looked up from reference TRBV28 and TRBJ2-7, is DVKVTQSSRYLVKRTGEKVFLECVQDMDHENMFWYRQDPGLGLRLIYFSYDVKMKEKGDIPEGYSVSREKKERFSLILESASTNQTSMYLCASSELSYEQYFGPGTRLTVT.

This chain uses TRBV4-3 with TRBJ2-4; 7 positions match TRBD1. In germline, CDR1 is LGHNA, CDR2 YSLEER. This CDR3 comprises 18 residues. The V segment lost 0 bases and the J segment 3 bases; nucleotides outside the gene matches: 11. CDR3 DNA: TGCGCCAGCAGCCAAGATCTAAAGGGGGCGCCGGTCAAAAACATTCAGTACTTC. Amino acids: CASSQDLKGAPVKNIQYF.

The rearrangement joins TRBV6-6 to TRBJ1-1, with D possibly matching TRBD1 (5 bases). Germline CDR1 MNHNY, CDR2 SVGAGI (reference sequence). V lost 8 bases and J lost 0, with 10 bases in between. The CDR3 runs 13 residues. The CDR3 spells CASGSGMNTEAFF. The CDR3 coding sequence is TGTGCCAGCGGCTCAGGGATGAACACTGAAGCTTTCTTT.